This entry concerns a single T cell receptor (beta chain). The target antigen is unknown. Both 60 Vbeta primers and 13 Jbeta primers went into the PCR. The protocol was immunoSEQ multiplex PCR, while the TCRdb copy is restricted to in-frame clones and leaves out a portion. This table has 150,000 to 200,000 clones, more than 65% appearing once. Germline lookup yields CDR1 SGHRS and CDR2 YFSETQ. Deletions cut 2 bases from V and 0 bases from J, with 8 bases between. This CDR3 is 15 amino acids long. The data stem from a study of cytomegalovirus exposure and HLA in healthy donors. The study's findings and limits: A prior analysis recorded that most TCR beta V segments were productive about 87% or about 30% of the time.

The source material was PBMCs. This sequence originates from a man aged 18 to 30 in good health and CMV-seropositive. The V call is TRBV5-1, the J call TRBJ1-4; D not certain. CDR3 sequence (DNA): TGCGCCAGCAGCTTCGGTCAGGCAACTAATGAAAAACTGTTTTTT. Its protein is CASSFGQATNEKLFF.